The 25 T cell receptor beta chains below all came from one sample that was sequenced in a study of blood T cell repertoires in COVID-19. The repertoire was sequenced with immunoSEQ multiplex PCR; TCRdb's copy has only in-frame clones and lacks some. This sample has about 480,000 clones, with 70% to 90% found just once. Material: PBMCs or T cells enriched from blood (not recorded which). These receptors originate from a woman in her 40s who had recovered from COVID-19.

As concerns this clone: A junction end diverges from the germline sequence, so it may reflect a read error. The gene calls are TRBV7-7 and TRBJ2-1; 11 nucleotides line up with TRBD2. Germline CDR1 reads SSHAT; CDR2 reads FNYEAQ (reference sequence). The CDR3 is 15 amino acids. This chain's CDR3 is CASSATSGRGNEQFF. CDR3 bases: TGTGCTAGCAGCGCAACTAGCGGGAGAGGTAATGAGCAGTTCTTC.

The chain uses TRBV5-1 and TRBJ1-2, with D unresolved. The CDR3 totals 14 residues. V lost 0 bases and J 0 bases, leaving 6 bases between the germline ends. Germline V gene sequence: CDR1 SGHRS, CDR2 YFSETQ. The CDR3 loop is CASSLGTANYGYTF. The CDR3 DNA is TGCGCCAGCAGCTTGGGGACTGCTAACTATGGCTACACCTTC.

V gene TRBV2 combines with J gene TRBJ2-5; a weak D match, TRBD2 (6 bases). Germline V gene data show CDR1 as SNHLY and CDR2 as FYNNEI. The CDR3 runs to 13 residues. V lost 6 bases to trimming and J lost 9 bases, with 17 bases between them. The CDR3 spells CASRGLAVAAQYF. The CDR3, as DNA: TGTGCCAGCAGGGGACTTGCCGTGGCGGCCCAGTACTTC.

The rearrangement uses TRBV7-9 and TRBJ2-7; TRBD2 aligns across 9 bases. Unmatched junction bases numbered 12, after V lost 5 bases and J lost 4 bases. The CDR3 is made up of 16 amino acids. Germline CDR1 reads SEHNR; CDR2 reads FQNEAQ (reference sequence). CDR3 DNA sequence: TGTGCCAGCAGCCCGGGGTTAGCGGGAGAGGGATACGAGCAGTACTTC. Its protein product is CASSPGLAGEGYEQYF.

This chain links TRBV3-1 (or the pseudogene TRBV3-2) with TRBJ1-6; TRBD1 matches at 7 bases. V was clipped by 2 bases and J by 0 bases; unmatched bases: 10. Germline CDR1 is LGHDT and CDR2 is YNNKEL (reference sequence). The CDR3 contains 19 residues. In DNA form, the CDR3 reads TGTGCCAGCAGCCAAAACAGGGGCGCTTCAAGCTCCTATAATTCACCCCTCCACTTT. Its translation is CASSQNRGASSSYNSPLHF.

The chain uses TRBV6-5 and TRBJ2-6, with D uncertain. The germline V gene has CDR1 MNHEY and CDR2 SVGAGI. Trimming left V 2 bases short and J 4 bases short, with 12 bases between. The CDR3 length is 16 residues. CDR3 residues: CASSYETWRGANVLTF. In DNA, the CDR3 is TGTGCCAGCAGTTACGAGACCTGGCGGGGGGCCAACGTCCTGACTTTC.

This clone has just a few counts. V gene TRBV7-9 combines with J gene TRBJ1-2; D gene uncertain. The V gene's germline CDR1 is SEHNR and CDR2 FQNEAQ (reference sequence). V was pared by 5 bases and J by 4 bases, with 14 bases between. The CDR3 sequence is 14 residues long. The CDR3 DNA sequence: TGTGCCAGCAGCGCCTCCCAAACTGGCTATGGCTACACCTTC. Its translation is CASSASQTGYGYTF.

This chain connects TRBV27 to TRBJ1-1, with D possibly matching TRBD1 (5 bases). Looked up from germline, CDR1 is MNHEY and CDR2 is SMNVEV (reference sequence). CDR3 length: 15 amino acids. The germline V and J ends were trimmed by 2 bases and 1 base, with 11 bases remaining between them. The CDR3 loop is CASSLGTGENTEAFF. CDR3 DNA: TGTGCCAGCAGTTTAGGAACAGGCGAGAACACTGAAGCTTTCTTT.

In the case of this clone: The same CDR3 also results from other DNA sequences found in this sample. This chain links TRBV29-1 with TRBJ2-5; D is uncertain. With 3 bases removed from V and 5 bases from J, the gap between germline ends came to 10 bases. Germline V gene sequence: CDR1 SQVTM, CDR2 ANQGSEA. The CDR3 runs 12 residues. The CDR3, as DNA: TGCAGCGTTGATTGGGCTGGGGAGACCCAGTACTTC. Amino acid sequence: CSVDWAGETQYF. The complete variable domain, with remaining parts taken from reference TRBV29-1 and TRBJ2-5, reads SAVISQKPSRDICQRGTSLTIQCQVDSQVTMMFWYRQQPGQSLTLIATANQGSEATYESGFVIDKFPISRPNLTFSTLTVSNMSPEDSSIYLCSVDWAGETQYFGPGTRLLVL.

The gene calls are TRBV11-3 and TRBJ1-3; D is undetermined. Germline V CDR1 and CDR2: SGHNT, YENEEA. This CDR3 is built from 15 residues. V dropped 3 bases and J dropped 0 bases, with 9 bases sitting between them. CDR3 protein: CASSFGSYSGNTIYF. As DNA, the CDR3 is TGTGCCAGCAGCTTTGGTAGCTACTCTGGAAACACCATATATTTT. The whole variable domain, remainder taken from reference TRBV11-3 and TRBJ1-3, is EAGVVQSPRYKIIEKKQPVAFWCNPISGHNTLYWYLQNLGQGPELLIRYENEEAVDDSQLPKDRFSAERLKGVDSTLKIQPAELGDSAVYLCASSFGSYSGNTIYFGEGSWLTVV.

This chain connects TRBV6-5 to TRBJ2-7; perhaps TRBD1 as D (6 bases). Germline V CDR1 and CDR2: MNHEY, SVGAGI. V was shortened by 0 bases and J by 4 bases, with 13 bases between the two germline ends. The CDR3 is made up of 15 amino acids. As DNA, the CDR3 is TGTGCCAGCAGTTACTCGAGGGGGTTGCAGTACGAGCAGTACTTC. Its protein product is CASSYSRGLQYEQYF.

The DNA for the CDR3 is TGTGCCAGCAGTGACAGGTCCAATCAGCCCCAGCATTTT. Its protein is CASSDRSNQPQHF. V gene TRBV6-2 or TRBV6-3 combines with J gene TRBJ1-5; possibly TRBD1 for D (6 bases). CDR3 size: 13 residues. The germline V gene encodes CDR1 MNHEY and CDR2 SVGEGT. The V end lost 5 bases, the J end lost 3 bases, and 8 bases lay between the germline ends.

This clone was detected only once. This chain links TRBV2 with TRBJ1-1; D possibly corresponds to TRBD1 (6 bases). The CDR3 has 14 amino acids. CDR1 is SNHLY, CDR2 FYNNEI, per germline. V dropped 5 bases and J dropped 1 base, with 11 bases sitting between them. The CDR3 sequence: CASSYRDPNTEAFF. As DNA, the CDR3 is TGTGCCAGCAGTTACAGGGATCCGAACACTGAAGCTTTCTTT.

The DNA for the CDR3 is TGTGCCAGCCTCTCGCCAGGGAATACTGAAGCTTTCTTT. Its translation is CASLSPGNTEAFF. This chain uses TRBV3-1 (or the pseudogene TRBV3-2) with TRBJ1-1; D might be TRBD1 (5 bases). CDR1 is LGHDT, CDR2 YNNKEL, per germline (reference sequence). CDR3 length: 13 residues. The V end lost 8 bases, the J end lost 5 bases, and 15 bases lay between the germline ends.

This chain joins TRBV2 and TRBJ2-3; no clear D gene. Germline V gene lookup returns CDR1 SNHLY and CDR2 FYNNEI. The germline V and J ends were trimmed by 8 bases and 0 bases, with 6 bases remaining between them. The CDR3 has 12 residues. DNA for the CDR3: TGTGCCAGCTCAGAAAGCACAGATACGCAGTATTTT. Protein product: CASSESTDTQYF.

This clone was recorded once. The chain uses TRBV19 and TRBJ2-2; 14 nucleotides match TRBD2. Germline V gene lookup returns CDR1 LNHDA and CDR2 SQIVND (reference sequence). V dropped 8 bases and J dropped 2; count of bases not matched to a gene: 4. CDR3 length equals 16 residues. CDR3 sequence (DNA): TGTGCCAGTGGGGGACTAGCGGGGGTAAACACCGGGGAGCTGTTTTTT. Translation: CASGGLAGVNTGELFF. The whole variable domain, filled in from reference TRBV19 and TRBJ2-2, reads DGGITQSPKYLFRKEGQNVTLSCEQNLNHDAMYWYRQDPGQGLRLIYYSQIVNDFQKGDIAEGYSVSREKKESFPLTVTSAQKNPTAFYLCASGGLAGVNTGELFFGEGSRLTVL.

The chain employs TRBV9 and TRBJ2-1, with 9 positions matching TRBD1. Germline V gives CDR1 SGDLS, CDR2 YYNGEE. V was pared by 4 bases and J by 3 bases, with 5 bases of the junction left unmatched. The CDR3 is made up of 15 amino acids. CDR3 nucleotide sequence: TGTGCCAGCAGCCCTGGGACAGGGAACTACAATGAGCAGTTCTTC. Protein sequence: CASSPGTGNYNEQFF.

The chain employs TRBV5-1 and TRBJ1-1; the D is unclear. V lost 1 base, J lost 1 base, and 8 bases lay in between. Per the germline V gene, CDR1 is SGHRS and CDR2 is YFSETQ. CDR3 length: 14 amino acids. The CDR3 is CASSLFSWNTEAFF. CDR3 nucleotide sequence: TGCGCCAGCAGCTTGTTCAGTTGGAACACTGAAGCTTTCTTT.

This clone was observed a few times. This chain connects TRBV3-1 (or the pseudogene TRBV3-2) to TRBJ2-6; D ambiguous. Germline CDR1 is LGHDT and CDR2 is YNNKEL (reference sequence). The CDR3 has 14 amino acids. The V gene lost 4 bases and the J gene lost 1 base, with 5 bases spanning the gap. This CDR3 reads CASSLQSGANVLTF. CDR3 nucleotides: TGTGCCAGCAGCCTACAATCTGGGGCCAACGTCCTGACTTTC.

The CDR3 DNA sequence: TGTGCCAGCTCACGGCTTTACGACAGGATGAACACTGAAGCTTTCTTT. Amino acids: CASSRLYDRMNTEAFF. The chain carries TRBV18 and TRBJ1-1; TRBD1 might be the D (6 bases). Looked up from germline, CDR1 is KGHSH and CDR2 is LQKENI. The length of the CDR3 is 16 residues. With 4 bases removed from V and 0 bases from J, the gap between germline ends came to 15 bases.

This chain joins TRBV7-9 and TRBJ1-2, with 9 bases matching TRBD1. CDR3 length: 13 residues. Per the germline V gene, CDR1 is SEHNR and CDR2 is FQNEAQ (reference sequence). V lost 6 bases to trimming and J lost 5 bases; unmatched junction nucleotides: 4. The CDR3 DNA reads as TGTGCCAGCAGTACAGGGGGCGCATATGGCTACACCTTC. Its translation: CASSTGGAYGYTF.

The genes are TRBV27 and TRBJ1-1, with TRBD1 as a possible D gene (5 bases). CDR3 size: 14 residues. The V gene's germline CDR1 is MNHEY and CDR2 SMNVEV (reference sequence). Between the trimmed V and J ends, which lost 5 bases and 0 bases, there was a span of 10 bases. The chain's CDR3 is CASSIRALNTEAFF. The CDR3, as DNA: TGTGCCAGCAGTATCAGGGCACTGAACACTGAAGCTTTCTTT.

The chain combines TRBV7-9 with TRBJ2-2, with a tentative D call TRBD2 (6 bases). The germline V gene encodes CDR1 SEHNR and CDR2 FQNEAQ (reference sequence). Trimming removed 6 bases at V and 2 bases at J, with 13 bases between. The CDR3 consists of 15 residues. CDR3 DNA: TGTGCCAGCAGACCACCCGGGACTAACACCGGGGAGCTGTTTTTT. This translates into CASRPPGTNTGELFF.

The rearrangement links TRBV28 to TRBJ2-1; 11 bases align to TRBD2. The ends lost 2 bases at V and 12 bases at J; junction bases unmatched: 9. The CDR3 runs 15 residues. Germline CDR1 is MDHEN and CDR2 is SYDVKM. This CDR3 reads CASSLPPGLAGGQFF. In DNA form, the CDR3 reads TGTGCCAGCAGTTTACCCCCAGGGCTAGCGGGAGGGCAGTTCTTC.

The J gene is TRBJ1-1, the V gene TRBV7-8, with TRBD1 identical over 7 bases. The V segment lost 1 base and the J segment 11 bases; nucleotides outside the gene matches: 7. The germline gives CDR1 SGHVS, CDR2 FQNEAQ. This CDR3 has 13 amino acids. The CDR3 loop reads CASSLGRQGSAFF. The CDR3 DNA reads TGTGCCAGCAGCTTAGGCCGACAGGGATCGGCTTTCTTT.